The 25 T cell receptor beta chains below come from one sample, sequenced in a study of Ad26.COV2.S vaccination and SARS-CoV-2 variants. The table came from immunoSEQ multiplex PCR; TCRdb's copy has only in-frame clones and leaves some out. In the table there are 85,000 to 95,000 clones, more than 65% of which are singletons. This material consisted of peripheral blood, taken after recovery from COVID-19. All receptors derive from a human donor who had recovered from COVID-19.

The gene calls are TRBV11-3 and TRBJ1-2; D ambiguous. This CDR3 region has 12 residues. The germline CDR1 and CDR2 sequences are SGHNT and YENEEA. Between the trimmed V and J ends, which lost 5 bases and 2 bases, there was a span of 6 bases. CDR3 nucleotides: TGTGCCAGCAGCCCTGACAACTATGGCTACACCTTC. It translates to CASSPDNYGYTF.

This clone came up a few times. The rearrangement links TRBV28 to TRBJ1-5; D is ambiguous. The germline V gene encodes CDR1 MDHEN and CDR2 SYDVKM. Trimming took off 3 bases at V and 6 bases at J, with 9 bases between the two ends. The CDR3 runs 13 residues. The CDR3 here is CASSFGVVQPQHF. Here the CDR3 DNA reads TGTGCCAGCAGTTTCGGGGTAGTTCAGCCCCAGCATTTT.

The chain's CDR3 is CASSATGQLSYGYTF. In nucleotides, the CDR3 is TGTGCCAGCAGCGCGACGGGACAGTTAAGCTATGGCTACACCTTC. The chain has TRBV9 and TRBJ1-2; 7 bases agree with TRBD1. V dropped 3 bases and J dropped 4; count of bases not matched to a gene: 9. Germline-derived CDR1 and CDR2 are SGDLS and YYNGEE. The CDR3 is made up of 15 amino acids.

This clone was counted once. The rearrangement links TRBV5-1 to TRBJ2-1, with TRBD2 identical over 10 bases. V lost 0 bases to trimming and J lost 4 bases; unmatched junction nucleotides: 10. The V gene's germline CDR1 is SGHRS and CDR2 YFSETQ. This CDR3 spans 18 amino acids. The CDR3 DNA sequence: TGCGCCAGCAGCTTGGCCGGAAGCGGGAGGGCCGTATACAATGAGCAGTTCTTC. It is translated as CASSLAGSGRAVYNEQFF.

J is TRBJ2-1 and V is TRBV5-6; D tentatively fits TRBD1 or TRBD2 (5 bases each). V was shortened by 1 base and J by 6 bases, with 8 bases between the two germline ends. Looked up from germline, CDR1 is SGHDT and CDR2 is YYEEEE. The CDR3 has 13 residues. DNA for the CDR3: TGTGCCAGCAGCTTGTGGGGACCCAATGAGCAGTTCTTC. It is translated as CASSLWGPNEQFF.

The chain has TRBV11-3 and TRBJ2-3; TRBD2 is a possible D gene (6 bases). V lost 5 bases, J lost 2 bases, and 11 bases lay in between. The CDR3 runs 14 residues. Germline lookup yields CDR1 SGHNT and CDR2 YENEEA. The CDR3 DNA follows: TGTGCCAGCAGCACGCGGGACTCCACAGATACGCAGTATTTT. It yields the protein CASSTRDSTDTQYF.

In DNA, the CDR3 is TGCGCCAGCAGCATCGGAGGAGCCGGGGAGCTGTTTTTT. As protein: CASSIGGAGELFF. The J gene is TRBJ2-2, the V gene TRBV5-1; possibly TRBD2 for D (5 bases). Trimming removed 4 bases from V and 6 bases from J, with 10 bases in between. The CDR3 has 13 residues. The germline gives CDR1 SGHRS, CDR2 YFSETQ.

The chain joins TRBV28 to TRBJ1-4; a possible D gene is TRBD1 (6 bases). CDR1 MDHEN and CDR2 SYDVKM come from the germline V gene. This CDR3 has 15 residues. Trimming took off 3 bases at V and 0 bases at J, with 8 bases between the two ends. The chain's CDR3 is CASSLDSSTNEKLFF. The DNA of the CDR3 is TGTGCCAGCAGTTTGGACAGCTCAACTAATGAAAAACTGTTTTTT.

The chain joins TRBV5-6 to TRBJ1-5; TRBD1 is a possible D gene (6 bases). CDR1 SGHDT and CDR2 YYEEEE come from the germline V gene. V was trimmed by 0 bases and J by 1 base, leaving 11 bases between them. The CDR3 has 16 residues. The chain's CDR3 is CASSLAGGESNQPQHF. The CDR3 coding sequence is TGTGCCAGCAGCTTGGCGGGGGGCGAGAGCAATCAGCCCCAGCATTTT.

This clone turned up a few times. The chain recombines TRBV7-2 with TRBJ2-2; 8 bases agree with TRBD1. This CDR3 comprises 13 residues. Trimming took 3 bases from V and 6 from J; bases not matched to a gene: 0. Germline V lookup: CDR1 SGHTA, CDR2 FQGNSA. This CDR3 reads CASSLDRAGELFF. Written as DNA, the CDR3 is TGTGCCAGCAGCTTGGACAGGGCCGGGGAGCTGTTTTTT.

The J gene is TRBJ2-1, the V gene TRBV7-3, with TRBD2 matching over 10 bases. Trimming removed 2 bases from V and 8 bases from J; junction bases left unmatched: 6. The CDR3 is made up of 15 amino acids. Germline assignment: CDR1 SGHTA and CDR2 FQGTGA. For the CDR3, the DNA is TGTGCCAGCAGCTTAGGGCTAGCGGGAGTTGATGAGCAGTTCTTC. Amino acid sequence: CASSLGLAGVDEQFF.

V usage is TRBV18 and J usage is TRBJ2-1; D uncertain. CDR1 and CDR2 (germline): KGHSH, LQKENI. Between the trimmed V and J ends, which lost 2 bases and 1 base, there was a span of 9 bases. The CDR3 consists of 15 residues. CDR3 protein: CASSPGPTSYNEQFF. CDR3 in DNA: TGTGCCAGCTCACCAGGTCCAACTTCCTACAATGAGCAGTTCTTC.

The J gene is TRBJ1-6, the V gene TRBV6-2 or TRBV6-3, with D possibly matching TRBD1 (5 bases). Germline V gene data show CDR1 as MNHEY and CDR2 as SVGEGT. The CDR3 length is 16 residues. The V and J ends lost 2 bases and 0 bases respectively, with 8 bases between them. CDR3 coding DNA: TGTGCCAGCAGTTACGAGCAGGGCTCCTATAATTCACCCCTCCACTTT. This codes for CASSYEQGSYNSPLHF.

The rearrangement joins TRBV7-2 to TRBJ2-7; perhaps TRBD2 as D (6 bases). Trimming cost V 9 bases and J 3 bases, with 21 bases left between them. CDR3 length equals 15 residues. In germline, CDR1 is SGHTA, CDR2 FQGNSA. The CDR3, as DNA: TGTGCCAGTCTCAAGCTCGGGACTCTTTACTACGAGCAGTACTTC. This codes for CASLKLGTLYYEQYF.

The CDR3 protein is CATGLAVTNEQFF. In DNA form, the CDR3 reads TGTGCCACCGGACTAGCGGTAACCAATGAGCAGTTCTTC. This chain links TRBV24-1 with TRBJ2-1; 10 bases are shared with TRBD2. The germline gives CDR1 KGHDR, CDR2 SFDVKD. CDR3 length: 13 amino acids. V lost 9 bases to trimming and J lost 6 bases; unmatched junction nucleotides: 4.

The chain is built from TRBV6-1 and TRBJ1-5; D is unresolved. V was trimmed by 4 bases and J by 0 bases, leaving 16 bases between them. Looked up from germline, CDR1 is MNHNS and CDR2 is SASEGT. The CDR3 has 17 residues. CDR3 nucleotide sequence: TGTGCCAGCAGTGTACAGATGTCGGCTTTTAGCAATCAGCCCCAGCATTTT. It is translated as CASSVQMSAFSNQPQHF.

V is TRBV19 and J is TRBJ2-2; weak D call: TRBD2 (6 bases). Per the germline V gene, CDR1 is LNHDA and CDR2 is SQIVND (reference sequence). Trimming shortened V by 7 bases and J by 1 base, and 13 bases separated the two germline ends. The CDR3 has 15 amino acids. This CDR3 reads CASKEGLMNTGELFF. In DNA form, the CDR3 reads TGTGCCAGTAAGGAGGGTCTAATGAACACCGGGGAGCTGTTTTTT.

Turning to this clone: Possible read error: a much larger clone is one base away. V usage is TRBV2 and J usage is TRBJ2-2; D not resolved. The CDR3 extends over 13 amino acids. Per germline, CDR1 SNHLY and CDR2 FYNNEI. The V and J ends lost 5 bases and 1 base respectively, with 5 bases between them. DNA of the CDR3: TGTGCCAGCAGTTACTGGAACACCGGGGAGCTGTTTTTT. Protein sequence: CASSYWNTGELFF.

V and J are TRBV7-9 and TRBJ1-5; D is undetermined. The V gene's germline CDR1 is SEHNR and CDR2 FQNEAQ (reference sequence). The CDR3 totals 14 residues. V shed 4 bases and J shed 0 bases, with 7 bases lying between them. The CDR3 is CASSSDYSNQPQHF. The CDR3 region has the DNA TGTGCCAGCAGCTCGGACTATAGCAATCAGCCCCAGCATTTT.

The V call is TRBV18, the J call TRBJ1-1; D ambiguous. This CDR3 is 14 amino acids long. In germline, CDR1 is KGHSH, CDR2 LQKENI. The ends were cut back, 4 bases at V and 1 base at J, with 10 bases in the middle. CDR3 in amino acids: CASSRRSPNTEAFF. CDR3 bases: TGTGCCAGCTCACGACGTTCGCCGAACACTGAAGCTTTCTTT.

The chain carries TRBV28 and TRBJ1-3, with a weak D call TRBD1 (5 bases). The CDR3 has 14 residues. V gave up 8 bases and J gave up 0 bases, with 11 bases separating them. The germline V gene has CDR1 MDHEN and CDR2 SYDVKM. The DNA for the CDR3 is TGTGCCAGCCTGCGGGGCCACTCTGGAAACACCATATATTTT. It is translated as CASLRGHSGNTIYF.

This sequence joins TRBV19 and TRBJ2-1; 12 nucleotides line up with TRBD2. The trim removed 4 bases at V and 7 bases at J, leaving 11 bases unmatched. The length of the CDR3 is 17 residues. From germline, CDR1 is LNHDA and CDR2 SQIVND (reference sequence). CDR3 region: CASSTSRLAGASNEQFF. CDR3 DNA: TGTGCCAGTAGTACCTCCAGACTAGCGGGAGCCAGTAATGAGCAGTTCTTC.

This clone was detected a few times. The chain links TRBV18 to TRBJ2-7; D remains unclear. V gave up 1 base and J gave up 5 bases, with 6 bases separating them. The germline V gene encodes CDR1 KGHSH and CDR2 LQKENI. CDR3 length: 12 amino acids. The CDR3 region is CASSPQGNEQYF. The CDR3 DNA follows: TGTGCCAGCTCACCACAGGGAAACGAGCAGTACTTC.

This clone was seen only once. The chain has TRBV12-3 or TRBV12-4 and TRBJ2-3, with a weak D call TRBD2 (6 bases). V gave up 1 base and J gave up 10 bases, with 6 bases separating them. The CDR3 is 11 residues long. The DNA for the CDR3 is TGTGCCAGCAGTTTAGGGAGGGCGCAGTATTTT. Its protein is CASSLGRAQYF.

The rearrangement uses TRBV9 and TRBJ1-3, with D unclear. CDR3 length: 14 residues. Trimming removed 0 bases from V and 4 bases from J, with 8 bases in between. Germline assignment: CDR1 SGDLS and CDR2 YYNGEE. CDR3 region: CASSVEDQGNTIYF. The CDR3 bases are TGTGCCAGCAGCGTAGAGGACCAGGGAAACACCATATATTTT. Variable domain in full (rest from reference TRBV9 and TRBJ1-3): DSGVTQTPKHLITATGQRVTLRCSPRSGDLSVYWYQQSLDQGLQFLIQYYNGEERAKGNILERFSAQQFPDLHSELNLSSLELGDSALYFCASSVEDQGNTIYFGEGSWLTVV.